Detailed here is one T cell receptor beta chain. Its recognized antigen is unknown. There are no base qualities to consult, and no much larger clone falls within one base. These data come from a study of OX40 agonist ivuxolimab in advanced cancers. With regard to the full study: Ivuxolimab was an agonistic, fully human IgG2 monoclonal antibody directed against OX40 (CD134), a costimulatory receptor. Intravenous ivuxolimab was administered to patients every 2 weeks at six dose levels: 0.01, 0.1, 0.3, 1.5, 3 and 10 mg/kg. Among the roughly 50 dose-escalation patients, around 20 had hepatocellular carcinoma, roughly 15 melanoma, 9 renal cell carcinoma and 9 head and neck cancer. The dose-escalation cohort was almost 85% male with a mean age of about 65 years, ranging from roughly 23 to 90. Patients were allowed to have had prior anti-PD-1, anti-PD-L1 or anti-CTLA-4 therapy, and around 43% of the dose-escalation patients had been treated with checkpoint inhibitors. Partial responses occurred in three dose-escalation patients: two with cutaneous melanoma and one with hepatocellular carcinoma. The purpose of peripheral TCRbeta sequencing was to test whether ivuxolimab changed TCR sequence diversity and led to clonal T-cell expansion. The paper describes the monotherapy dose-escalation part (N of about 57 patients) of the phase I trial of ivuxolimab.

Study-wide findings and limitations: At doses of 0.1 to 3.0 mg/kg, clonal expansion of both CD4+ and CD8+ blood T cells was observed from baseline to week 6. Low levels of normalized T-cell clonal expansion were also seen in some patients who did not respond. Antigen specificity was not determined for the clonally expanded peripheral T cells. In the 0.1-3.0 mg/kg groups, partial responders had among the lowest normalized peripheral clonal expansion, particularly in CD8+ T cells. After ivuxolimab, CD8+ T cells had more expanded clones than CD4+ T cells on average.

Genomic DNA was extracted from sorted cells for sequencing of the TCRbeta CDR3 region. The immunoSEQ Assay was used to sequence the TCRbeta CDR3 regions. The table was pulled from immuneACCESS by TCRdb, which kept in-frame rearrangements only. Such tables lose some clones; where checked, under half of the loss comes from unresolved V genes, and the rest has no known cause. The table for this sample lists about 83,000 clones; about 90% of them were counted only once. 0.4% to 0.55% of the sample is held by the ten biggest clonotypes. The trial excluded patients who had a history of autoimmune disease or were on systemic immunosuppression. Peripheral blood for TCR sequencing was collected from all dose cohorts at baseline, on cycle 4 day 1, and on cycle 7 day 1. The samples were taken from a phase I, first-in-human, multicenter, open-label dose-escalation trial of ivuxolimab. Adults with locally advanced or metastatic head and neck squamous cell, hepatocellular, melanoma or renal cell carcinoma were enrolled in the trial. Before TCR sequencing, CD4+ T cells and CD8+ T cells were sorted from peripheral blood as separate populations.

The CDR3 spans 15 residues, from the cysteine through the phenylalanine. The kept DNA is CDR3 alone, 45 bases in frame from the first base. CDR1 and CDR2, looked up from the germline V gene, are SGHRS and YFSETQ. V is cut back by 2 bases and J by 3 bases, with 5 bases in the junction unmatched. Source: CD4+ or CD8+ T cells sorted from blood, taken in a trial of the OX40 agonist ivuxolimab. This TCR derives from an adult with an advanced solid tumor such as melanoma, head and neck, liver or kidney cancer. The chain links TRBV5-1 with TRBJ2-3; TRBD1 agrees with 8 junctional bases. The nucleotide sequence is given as TGCGCCAGCAGCTTCTACCGGACAGGGACAGATACGCAGTATTTT. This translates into CASSFYRTGTDTQYF.